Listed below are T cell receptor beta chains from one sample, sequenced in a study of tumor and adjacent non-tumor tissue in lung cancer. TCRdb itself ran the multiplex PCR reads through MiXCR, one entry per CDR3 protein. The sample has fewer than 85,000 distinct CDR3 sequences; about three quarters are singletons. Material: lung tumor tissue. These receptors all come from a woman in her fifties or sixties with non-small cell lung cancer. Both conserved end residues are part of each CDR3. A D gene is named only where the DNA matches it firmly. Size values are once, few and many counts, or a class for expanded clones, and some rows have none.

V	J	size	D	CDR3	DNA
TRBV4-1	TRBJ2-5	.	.	CAISHLEHAQETQYF	TGCGCCATCAGCCATTTGGAACATGCCCAAGAGACCCAGTACTTC
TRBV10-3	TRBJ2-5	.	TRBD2	CVISGTSGRAQEAQYF	TGTGTCATCAGTGGAACTAGCGGGAGGGCCCAAGAGGCCCAGTACTTC
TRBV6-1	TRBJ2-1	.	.	CVSSEWGEEFF	TGTGTCAGCAGTGAGTGGGGTGAGGAGTTCTTC
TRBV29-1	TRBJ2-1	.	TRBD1	CSVEAPDRRTYNEQFF	TGCAGCGTTGAGGCCCCGGACAGGCGAACTTACAATGAGCAGTTCTTC
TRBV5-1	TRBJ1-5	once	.	CASSKLPIQPQHF	TGCGCCAGCAGCAAACTTCCAATTCAGCCCCAGCATTTT
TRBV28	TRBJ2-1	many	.	CASSPPGPWGNEQFF	TGTGCCAGCAGCCCTCCGGGTCCTTGGGGCAATGAGCAGTTCTTC
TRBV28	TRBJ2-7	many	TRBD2	CASSMGLAVYEQYF	TGTGCCAGCAGTATGGGACTAGCGGTTTACGAGCAGTACTTC
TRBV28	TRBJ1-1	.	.	CVSSLLDGTTEAFF	TGTGTGAGCAGTCTGCTTGACGGTACAACGGAAGCTTTCTTT
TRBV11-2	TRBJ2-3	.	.	CASSPVGYPLADTQYF	TGTGCCAGCAGCCCGGTGGGTTACCCGCTCGCAGATACGCAATATTTT
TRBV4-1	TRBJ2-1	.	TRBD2	CARSQERGLGKFF	TGCGCTAGAAGCCAAGAAAGGGGACTAGGCAAGTTCTTC
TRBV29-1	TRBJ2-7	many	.	CSVTGRAYEQYF	TGCAGCGTTACGGGGCGGGCCTACGAGCAGTACTTC
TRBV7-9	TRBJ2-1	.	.	CASSLSGGQEQFF	TGTGCCAGCAGCTTATCTGGGGGCCAAGAACAGTTCTTC
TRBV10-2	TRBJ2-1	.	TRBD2	CASRRGEAGNEQFF	TGCGCCAGCAGGCGGGGGGAGGCAGGCAATGAGCAGTTCTTC
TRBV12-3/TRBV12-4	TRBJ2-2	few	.	CVSSGLSGAPGTGELFF	TGTGTCAGCAGCGGGCTTAGCGGAGCTCCGGGGACCGGGGAGCTGTTTTTT
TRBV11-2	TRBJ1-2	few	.	CASRSDTYGYTF	TGTGCCAGCAGATCAGACACCTATGGCTACACCTTC
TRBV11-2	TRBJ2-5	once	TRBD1	CASSSSWTGGGTQYF	TGTGCCAGCAGCTCGTCCTGGACAGGTGGCGGGACCCAGTACTTC
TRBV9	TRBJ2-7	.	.	CTSSVDSRSTYEQYF	TGTACCAGCAGCGTAGATTCGAGGAGCACCTACGAGCAGTACTTC
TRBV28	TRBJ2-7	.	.	CASSWSFGETISYEQYF	TGTGCCAGCAGTTGGAGTTTCGGGGAAACGATCTCCTACGAGCAGTACTTC
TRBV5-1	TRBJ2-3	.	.	CANSGYFTDTQYF	TGTGCCAACAGCGGGTACTTTACGGATACGCAGTATTTT
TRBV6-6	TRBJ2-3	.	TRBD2	CGSGRSTDTQYF	TGCGGCAGCGGGAGGAGCACAGATACGCAGTATTTT
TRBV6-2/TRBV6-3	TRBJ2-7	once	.	CASSYSVGVPYEQYF	TGTGCCAGTAGTTACTCGGTGGGAGTCCCCTACGAGCAGTACTTC
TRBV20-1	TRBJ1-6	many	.	CSARGAAEYNSPLHF	TGCAGTGCTAGAGGAGCGGCTGAATATAATTCACCCCTCCACTTT